The 28 T cell receptor beta chains below all came from one sample that was sequenced in a study of cytomegalovirus exposure and HLA in healthy donors. The primer mix had 60 Vbeta and 13 Jbeta primers. TCRdb keeps only in-frame clones here, not all; method: immunoSEQ multiplex PCR. The table counts tens of thousands of clones; 3.5% to 4% lies in the top ten. The source material was PBMCs. The receptors here all came from a man aged 18 to 29 in good health and CMV-seropositive.

This chain joins TRBV28 and TRBJ2-2, with no clear D. Germline CDR1 and CDR2: MDHEN and SYDVKM. V gave up 2 bases and J gave up 0 bases, with 10 bases separating them. CDR3 length: 16 residues. The CDR3 DNA reads as TGTGCCAGCAGTTTAAGTAACCCAGCGAACACCGGGGAGCTGTTTTTT. Protein: CASSLSNPANTGELFF.

The V gene is TRBV10-3, the J gene TRBJ2-3; 8 positions match TRBD2. Germline V gene data show CDR1 as ENHRY and CDR2 as SYGVKD. The trim removed 0 bases at V and 2 bases at J, leaving 10 bases unmatched. This CDR3 spans 18 amino acids. This chain's CDR3 is CAISESTGGGGFTDTQYF. The CDR3 DNA reads as TGTGCCATCAGTGAGTCGACGGGAGGGGGGGGCTTCACAGATACGCAGTATTTT.

Worth noting for this clone: Germline and junction disagree at one end, which may indicate a read error. The chain is built from TRBV28 and TRBJ2-5; 11 nucleotides match TRBD1. Germline values: CDR1 MDHEN, CDR2 SYDVKM. CDR3 length: 17 amino acids. CDR3: CASSLWGRGQGGETQYF. For the CDR3, the DNA is TGTGCTAGCAGTTTATGGGGTAGGGGACAGGGGGGAGAGACCCAGTACTTC.

The chain links TRBV2 to TRBJ2-3, with 11 bases aligning to TRBD1. The germline gives CDR1 SNHLY, CDR2 FYNNEI. After removal of 3 bases from V and 0 bases from J, the junction contained 5 bases not matched to a gene. The CDR3 has 17 residues. The CDR3 region is CASSDGQGALSTDTQYF. CDR3 nucleotide sequence: TGTGCCAGCAGTGACGGACAGGGGGCCCTTAGCACAGATACGCAGTATTTT.

This chain connects TRBV14 to TRBJ2-1; D call uncertain. This CDR3 spans 14 amino acids. The V and J ends lost 1 base and 3 bases respectively, with 7 bases between them. Germline-derived CDR1 and CDR2 are SGHDN and FVKESK. The CDR3 spells CASSQGASYNEQFF. The CDR3 bases are TGTGCCAGCAGCCAAGGTGCTAGCTACAATGAGCAGTTCTTC.

The V gene is TRBV5-1, the J gene TRBJ2-2; 8 bases fit TRBD1. With 4 bases clipped from V and 4 bases from J, the junction kept 6 bases outside the gene matches. The CDR3 contains 15 residues. Germline CDR1 and CDR2: SGHRS and YFSETQ. The CDR3 region has the DNA TGCGCCAGCAGCGTGAATGACAGGGGCACCGGGGAGCTGTTTTTT. It translates to CASSVNDRGTGELFF.

The J gene is TRBJ2-7, the V gene TRBV18, with 10 bases matching TRBD1. V lost 6 bases, J lost 2 bases, and 10 bases stayed unmatched. Germline lookup yields CDR1 KGHSH and CDR2 LQKENI. This CDR3 spans 16 amino acids. DNA for the CDR3: TGTGCCAGCTCCCACGGGAGGGGACAGGGGCCCTACGAGCAGTACTTC. Its protein is CASSHGRGQGPYEQYF. The whole variable domain, remainder taken from reference TRBV18 and TRBJ2-7, is NAGVMQNPRHLVRRRGQEARLRCSPMKGHSHVYWYRQLPEEGLKFMVYLQKENIIDESGMPKERFSAEFPKEGPSILRIQQVVRGDSAAYFCASSHGRGQGPYEQYFGPGTRLTVT.

The CDR3 DNA is TGCGCCAGCAGTCCCATACTGACAGGGGACTATGGCTACACCTTC. Its translation is CASSPILTGDYGYTF. The chain employs TRBV5-1 and TRBJ1-2, with TRBD1 matching 8 bases. CDR1 and CDR2 from the germline V gene are SGHRS and YFSETQ. The CDR3 sequence is 15 residues long. The trim removed 5 bases at V and 3 bases at J, leaving 9 bases unmatched.

This chain connects TRBV4-2 to TRBJ2-1; 7 nucleotides line up with TRBD2. From germline, CDR1 is LGHNA and CDR2 YNFKEQ. This CDR3 spans 15 amino acids. The V segment lost 0 bases and the J segment 9 bases; nucleotides outside the gene matches: 8. This CDR3 reads CASSQEGGSAGEQFF. As DNA, the CDR3 is TGTGCCAGCAGCCAAGAGGGCGGGAGCGCTGGTGAGCAGTTCTTC.

This rearrangement joins TRBV5-1 to TRBJ2-1; D remains ambiguous. The CDR3 totals 17 residues. Germline CDR1 is SGHRS and CDR2 is YFSETQ. Trimming shortened V by 1 base and J by 0 bases, and 14 bases separated the two germline ends. CDR3 region: CASSLSPLRSSYNEQFF. CDR3 nucleotide sequence: TGCGCCAGCAGCTTGTCCCCCTTGAGAAGCTCCTACAATGAGCAGTTCTTC.

This chain links TRBV7-9 with TRBJ1-1, with 7 bases identical to TRBD1. Germline CDR1 is SEHNR and CDR2 is FQNEAQ (reference sequence). V dropped 0 bases and J dropped 1; count of bases not matched to a gene: 5. The CDR3 has 16 residues. The CDR3 protein is CASSLAGGGWNTEAFF. The CDR3 coding sequence is TGTGCCAGCAGCTTAGCTGGAGGGGGCTGGAACACTGAAGCTTTCTTT.

The chain joins TRBV14 to TRBJ2-3; 13 bases map to TRBD2. CDR1 SGHDN and CDR2 FVKESK come from the germline V gene. Trimming at V came to 2 bases and at J to 6 bases, leaving 11 bases not matched to a gene. The CDR3 is 18 amino acids. CDR3 sequence (DNA): TGTGCCAGCAGCCAATACTATGGGACTAGCGGGGTTCTGGATACGCAGTATTTT. This sequence encodes CASSQYYGTSGVLDTQYF. Looking up the rest from reference TRBV14 and TRBJ2-3 gives the full variable domain: EAGVTQFPSHSVIEKGQTVTLRCDPISGHDNLYWYRRVMGKEIKFLLHFVKESKQDESGMPNNRFLAERTGGTYSTLKVQPAELEDSGVYFCASSQYYGTSGVLDTQYFGPGTRLTVL.

CDR3 sequence (DNA): TGTGCCAGCTCACCAGGAGGTTCCAGGACGTGGAACGAAGCTTTCTTT. Translating gives CASSPGGSRTWNEAFF. V is TRBV18 and J is TRBJ1-1; no clear D gene. This CDR3 contains 16 residues. V lost 2 bases and J lost 8, with 21 bases in between. The germline CDR1 and CDR2 sequences are KGHSH and LQKENI.

The chain is built from TRBV28 and TRBJ1-1; D possibly corresponds to TRBD1 (5 bases). Trimming removed 8 bases from V and 4 bases from J, with 14 bases in between. This CDR3 has 13 amino acids. Germline assignment: CDR1 MDHEN and CDR2 SYDVKM. CDR3 loop: CASRRTGGTEAFF. The CDR3 coding sequence is TGTGCCAGCCGAAGGACGGGGGGCACTGAAGCTTTCTTT.

This chain joins TRBV2 and TRBJ2-7; D call uncertain. Trimming took off 7 bases at V and 2 bases at J, with 6 bases between the two ends. The CDR3 extends over 11 amino acids. Germline CDR1 SNHLY, CDR2 FYNNEI. The CDR3: CASTSAYEQYF. The CDR3 coding sequence is TGTGCCAGCACCAGTGCCTACGAGCAGTACTTC.

CDR3 sequence (DNA): TGTGCCTGGAGTGTACGCGGGCGGAATTCACCCCTCCACTTT. The encoded protein is CAWSVRGRNSPLHF. J is TRBJ1-6 and V is TRBV30, with D unclear. This CDR3 contains 14 residues. The ends were cut back, 0 bases at V and 7 bases at J, with 10 bases in the middle. CDR1 is GTSNPN and CDR2 is SVGIG in the germline V gene (reference sequence).

The J gene is TRBJ1-1, the V gene TRBV15, with 9 positions matching TRBD1. The CDR3 sequence is 16 residues long. V lost 1 base to trimming and J lost 0 bases; unmatched junction nucleotides: 3. The V gene's germline CDR1 is LNHNV and CDR2 YYDKDF (reference sequence). CDR3: CATSRAGQGMNTEAFF. CDR3 coding DNA: TGTGCCACCAGCAGAGCAGGACAGGGGATGAACACTGAAGCTTTCTTT.

The chain links TRBV4-1 to TRBJ2-1; 8 bases are a match to TRBD2. V was pared by 0 bases and J by 6 bases, with 7 bases of the junction left unmatched. Per germline, CDR1 MGHRA and CDR2 YSYEKL. This CDR3 has 16 amino acids. The CDR3: CASSQDPSGSTNEQFF. The CDR3 DNA is TGCGCCAGCAGCCAAGATCCGAGCGGGAGTACCAATGAGCAGTTCTTC.

The V and J genes are TRBV18 and TRBJ2-7; D might be TRBD2 (6 bases). This CDR3 is built from 15 residues. Trimming removed 0 bases at V and 5 bases at J, with 14 bases between. Looked up from germline, CDR1 is KGHSH and CDR2 is LQKENI. CDR3 DNA sequence: TGTGCCAGCTCACCACCGTCGAACCGCGGGGACGAGCAGTACTTC. Translated, it gives CASSPPSNRGDEQYF.

The V and J genes are TRBV29-1 and TRBJ1-5; 12 positions agree with TRBD1. Trimming cost V 7 bases and J 7 bases; bases outside gene matches: 5. Germline lookup yields CDR1 SQVTM and CDR2 ANQGSEA. This CDR3 has 13 amino acids. Here the CDR3 DNA reads TGCAGCGCTGAGGGGACAGGGGGCCAGCCCCAGCATTTT. Protein product: CSAEGTGGQPQHF.

The chain combines TRBV5-1 with TRBJ2-7, with TRBD1 matching over 10 bases. This CDR3 has 14 amino acids. V lost 6 bases to trimming and J lost 4 bases; unmatched junction nucleotides: 7. Germline-derived CDR1 and CDR2 are SGHRS and YFSETQ. Written as DNA, the CDR3 is TGCGCCAGCATATCGGGGACAGGGGATTACGAGCAGTACTTC. It is translated as CASISGTGDYEQYF.

This chain connects TRBV28 to TRBJ1-1, with no clear D. CDR1 is MDHEN and CDR2 is SYDVKM in the germline V gene. The CDR3 runs 15 residues. The V gene lost 6 bases and the J gene lost 0 bases, with 14 bases spanning the gap. The CDR3 DNA reads TGTGCCAGCAGCCTACCGAGGGTCTTGAACACTGAAGCTTTCTTT. This translates into CASSLPRVLNTEAFF.

V gene TRBV27 combines with J gene TRBJ2-2, with D perhaps matching TRBD1 (5 bases). Germline CDR1 is MNHEY and CDR2 is SMNVEV (reference sequence). V was cut by 1 base and J by 2 bases, with 14 bases left in between. This CDR3 is built from 17 residues. The CDR3 sequence is CASSLYGHNINTGELFF. Written as DNA, the CDR3 is TGTGCCAGCAGTTTATATGGACATAACATTAACACCGGGGAGCTGTTTTTT.

This rearrangement joins TRBV21-1 to TRBJ2-3; the table calls TRBD2, which could not be checked here. TRBV21-1 is a recognized pseudogene. The CDR3 is made up of 17 amino acids. The CDR3 sequence: CASSKDERGGRPDTQYF. The DNA for the CDR3 is TGTGCCAGCAGCAAGGACGAGCGGGGGGGCCGCCCAGATACGCAGTATTTT.

V is TRBV5-1 and J is TRBJ1-1; possibly TRBD1 for D (6 bases). The CDR3 loop spans 15 amino acids. Germline CDR1 and CDR2: SGHRS and YFSETQ. V was cut by 7 bases and J by 0 bases, with 16 bases left in between. CDR3 in DNA: TGCGCCAGCTCACAGGGCCGAAACATGAACACTGAAGCTTTCTTT. It translates to CASSQGRNMNTEAFF.

V gene TRBV6-5 combines with J gene TRBJ2-5; TRBD1 matches at 10 bases. The CDR3 runs to 13 residues. J lost 5 bases, V lost 5 bases, and 2 bases had no gene match. Germline CDR1 MNHEY, CDR2 SVGAGI. The CDR3 sequence is CASSTDRGETQYF. The CDR3 nucleotides read TGTGCCAGCAGTACGGACAGGGGGGAGACCCAGTACTTC.

CDR3 sequence: CAWSIDRGLGKLFF. The CDR3 DNA reads TGTGCCTGGAGTATCGACAGGGGTTTGGGGAAACTGTTTTTT. The chain has TRBV30 and TRBJ1-4; 8 bases are a match to TRBD1. Germline V lookup: CDR1 GTSNPN, CDR2 SVGIG (reference sequence). V trimming: 2 bases; J trimming: 11 bases; junction bases outside the gene matches: 10. The CDR3 runs to 14 residues.

The rearrangement uses TRBV7-9 and TRBJ1-5; TRBD1 agrees at 9 bases. V was clipped by 5 bases and J by 0 bases; unmatched bases: 8. The CDR3 has 17 residues. Germline loops: CDR1 SEHNR, CDR2 FQNEAQ (reference sequence). CDR3 nucleotide sequence: TGTGCCAGCAGCGGACGAGGGACAGGGTCTAGCAATCAGCCCCAGCATTTT. Protein: CASSGRGTGSSNQPQHF.